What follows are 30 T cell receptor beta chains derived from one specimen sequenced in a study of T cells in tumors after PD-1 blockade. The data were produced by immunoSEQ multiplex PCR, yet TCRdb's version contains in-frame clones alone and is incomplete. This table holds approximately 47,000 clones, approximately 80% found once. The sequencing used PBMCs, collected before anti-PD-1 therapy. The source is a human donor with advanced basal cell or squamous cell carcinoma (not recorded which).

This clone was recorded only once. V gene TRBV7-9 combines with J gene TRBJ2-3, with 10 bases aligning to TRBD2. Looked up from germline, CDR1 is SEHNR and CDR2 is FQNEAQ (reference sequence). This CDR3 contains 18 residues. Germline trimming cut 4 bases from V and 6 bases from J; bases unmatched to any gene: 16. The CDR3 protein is CASSSQGSSGGPTDTQYF. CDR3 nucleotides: TGTGCCAGCAGCTCCCAGGGGTCTAGCGGGGGACCAACGGATACGCAGTATTTT.

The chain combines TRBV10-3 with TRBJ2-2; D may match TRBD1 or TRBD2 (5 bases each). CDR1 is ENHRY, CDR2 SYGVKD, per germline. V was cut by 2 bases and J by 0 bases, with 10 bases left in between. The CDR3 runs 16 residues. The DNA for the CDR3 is TGTGCCATCAGTGAGCCGGGGACGGCGAACACCGGGGAGCTGTTTTTT. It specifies CAISEPGTANTGELFF.

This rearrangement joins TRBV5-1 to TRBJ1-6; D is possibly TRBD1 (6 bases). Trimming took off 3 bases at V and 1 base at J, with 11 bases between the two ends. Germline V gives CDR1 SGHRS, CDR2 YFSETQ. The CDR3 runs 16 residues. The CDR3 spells CASSSQGLSYNSPLHF. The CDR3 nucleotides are TGCGCCAGCAGCTCACAGGGCTTATCCTATAATTCACCCCTCCACTTT.

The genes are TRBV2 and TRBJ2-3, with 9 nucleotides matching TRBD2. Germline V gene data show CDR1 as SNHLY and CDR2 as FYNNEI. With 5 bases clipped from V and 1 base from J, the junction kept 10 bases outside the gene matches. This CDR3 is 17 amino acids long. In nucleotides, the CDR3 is TGTGCCAGCAGTCGAAACGGTTGGACTAGCGGCACAGATACGCAGTATTTT. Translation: CASSRNGWTSGTDTQYF.

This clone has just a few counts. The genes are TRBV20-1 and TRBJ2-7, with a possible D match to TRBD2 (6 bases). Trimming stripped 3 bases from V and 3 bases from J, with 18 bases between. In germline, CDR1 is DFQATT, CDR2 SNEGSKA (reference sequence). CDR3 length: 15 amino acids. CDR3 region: CSASSFLGGDYEQYF. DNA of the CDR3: TGCAGTGCTAGTTCGTTTTTGGGCGGGGACTACGAGCAGTACTTC.

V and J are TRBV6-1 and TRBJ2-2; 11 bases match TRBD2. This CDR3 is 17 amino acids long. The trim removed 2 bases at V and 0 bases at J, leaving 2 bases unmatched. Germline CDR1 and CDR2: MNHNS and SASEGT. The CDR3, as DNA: TGTGCCAGCAGTGAAAGGGGACTAGCGGCGAACACCGGGGAGCTGTTTTTT. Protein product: CASSERGLAANTGELFF.

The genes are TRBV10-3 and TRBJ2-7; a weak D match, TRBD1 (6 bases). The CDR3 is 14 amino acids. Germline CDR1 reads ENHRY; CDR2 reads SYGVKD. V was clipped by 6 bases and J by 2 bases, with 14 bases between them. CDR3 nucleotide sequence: TGTGCCATCAGCGAGGGGGTCCTACCCTACGAGCAGTACTTC. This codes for CAISEGVLPYEQYF.

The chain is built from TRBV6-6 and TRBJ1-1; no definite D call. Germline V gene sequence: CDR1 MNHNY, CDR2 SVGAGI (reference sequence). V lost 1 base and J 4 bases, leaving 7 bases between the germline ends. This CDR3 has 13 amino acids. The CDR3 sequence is CASSYWGGTEAFF. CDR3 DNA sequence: TGTGCCAGCAGTTACTGGGGTGGCACTGAAGCTTTCTTT.

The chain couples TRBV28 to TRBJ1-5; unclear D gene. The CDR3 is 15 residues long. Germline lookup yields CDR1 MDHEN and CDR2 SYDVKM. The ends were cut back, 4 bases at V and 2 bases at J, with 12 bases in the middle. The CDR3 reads CASSSEGEGNQPQHF. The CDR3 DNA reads TGTGCCAGCAGTTCAGAGGGTGAGGGCAATCAGCCCCAGCATTTT.

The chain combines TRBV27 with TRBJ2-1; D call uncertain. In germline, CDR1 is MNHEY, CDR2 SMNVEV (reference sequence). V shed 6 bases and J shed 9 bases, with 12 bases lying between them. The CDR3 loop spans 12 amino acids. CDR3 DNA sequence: TGTGCCAGCAGCGAAAATCGTGGTGAGCAGTTCTTC. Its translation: CASSENRGEQFF.

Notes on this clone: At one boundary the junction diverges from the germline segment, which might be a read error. The CDR3 reads CASSLGGGGILGSGSTGELFF. CDR3 coding DNA: TGCGCCAGCAGCTTAGGAGGGGGGGGAATCCTGGGGAGCGGAAGCACCGGGGAGCTGTTTTTT. The rearrangement links TRBV13 to TRBJ2-2; tentative D call: TRBD2 (7 bases). CDR3 length: 21 amino acids. Germline CDR1 PRHDT, CDR2 FYEKMQ (reference sequence).

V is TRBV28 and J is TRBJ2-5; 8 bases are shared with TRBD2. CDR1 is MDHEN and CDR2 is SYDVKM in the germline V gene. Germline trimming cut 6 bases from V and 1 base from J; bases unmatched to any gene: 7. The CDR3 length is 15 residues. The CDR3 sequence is CASSLIAGSQETQYF. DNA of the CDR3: TGTGCCAGCAGCCTAATAGCGGGAAGCCAAGAGACCCAGTACTTC.

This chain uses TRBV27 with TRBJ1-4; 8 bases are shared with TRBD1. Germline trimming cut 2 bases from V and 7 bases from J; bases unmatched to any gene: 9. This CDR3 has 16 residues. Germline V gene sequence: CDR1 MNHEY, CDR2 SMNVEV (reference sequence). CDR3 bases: TGTGCCAGCAGTTTAGCAGGGGGCTTAGGGAGTGAAAAACTGTTTTTT. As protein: CASSLAGGLGSEKLFF.

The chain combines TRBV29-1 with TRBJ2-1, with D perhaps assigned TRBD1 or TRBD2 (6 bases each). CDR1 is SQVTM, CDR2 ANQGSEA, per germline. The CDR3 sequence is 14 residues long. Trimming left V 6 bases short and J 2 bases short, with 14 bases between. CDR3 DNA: TGCAGCGTCGCGGGACAAAGCACCTACAATGAGCAGTTCTTC. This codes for CSVAGQSTYNEQFF.

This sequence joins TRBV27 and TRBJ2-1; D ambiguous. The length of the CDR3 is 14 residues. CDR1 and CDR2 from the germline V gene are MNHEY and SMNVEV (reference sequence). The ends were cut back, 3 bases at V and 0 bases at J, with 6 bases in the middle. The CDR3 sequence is CASSLGSSYNEQFF. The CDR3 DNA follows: TGTGCCAGCAGTTTGGGAAGCTCCTACAATGAGCAGTTCTTC.

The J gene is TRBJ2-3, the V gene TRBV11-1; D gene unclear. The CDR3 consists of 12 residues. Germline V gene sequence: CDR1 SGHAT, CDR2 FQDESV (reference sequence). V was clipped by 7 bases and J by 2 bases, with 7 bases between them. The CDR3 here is CASTLDTDTQYF. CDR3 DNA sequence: TGTGCCAGCACCCTTGACACAGATACGCAGTATTTT.

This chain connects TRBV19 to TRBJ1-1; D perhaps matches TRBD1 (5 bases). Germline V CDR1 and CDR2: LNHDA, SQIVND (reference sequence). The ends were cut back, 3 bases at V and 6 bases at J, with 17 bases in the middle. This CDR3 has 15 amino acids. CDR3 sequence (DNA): TGTGCCAGTAGTATTAGGGACCCCCCTTGGCCTGAAGCTTTCTTT. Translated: CASSIRDPPWPEAFF.

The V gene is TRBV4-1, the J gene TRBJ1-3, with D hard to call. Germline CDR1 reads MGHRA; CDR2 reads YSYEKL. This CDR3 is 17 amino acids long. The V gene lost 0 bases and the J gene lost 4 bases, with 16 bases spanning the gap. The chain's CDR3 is CASSQERNPSVGNTIYF. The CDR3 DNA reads TGCGCCAGCAGCCAAGAAAGGAACCCCTCCGTGGGAAACACCATATATTTT.

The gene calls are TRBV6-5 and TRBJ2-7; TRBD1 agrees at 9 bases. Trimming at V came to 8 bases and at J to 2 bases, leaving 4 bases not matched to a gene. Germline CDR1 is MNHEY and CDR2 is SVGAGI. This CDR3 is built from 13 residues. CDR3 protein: CASERTGAYEQYF. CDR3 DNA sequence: TGTGCCAGCGAACGGACAGGGGCCTACGAGCAGTACTTC.

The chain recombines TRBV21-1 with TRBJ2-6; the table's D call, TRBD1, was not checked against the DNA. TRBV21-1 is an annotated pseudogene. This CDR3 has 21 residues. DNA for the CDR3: TGTGCCAGCTCCCACCGACGGGCAGGGGGCTTCAATCTCTCTGGGGCCAACGTCCTGACTTTC. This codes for CASSHRRAGGFNLSGANVLTF.

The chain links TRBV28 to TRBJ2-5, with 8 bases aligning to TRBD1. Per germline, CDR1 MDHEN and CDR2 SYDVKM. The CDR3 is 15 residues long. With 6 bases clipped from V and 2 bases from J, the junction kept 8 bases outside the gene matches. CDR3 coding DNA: TGTGCCAGCAGATATGGACAGGGTTGGCAAGAGACCCAGTACTTC. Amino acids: CASRYGQGWQETQYF.

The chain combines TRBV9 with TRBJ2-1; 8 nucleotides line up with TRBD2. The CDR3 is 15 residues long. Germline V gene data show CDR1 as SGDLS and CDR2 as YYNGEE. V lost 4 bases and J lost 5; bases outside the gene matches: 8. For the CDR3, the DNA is TGTGCCAGCAGCCCCCGTGGGACTAGAGACAATGAGCAGTTCTTC. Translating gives CASSPRGTRDNEQFF.

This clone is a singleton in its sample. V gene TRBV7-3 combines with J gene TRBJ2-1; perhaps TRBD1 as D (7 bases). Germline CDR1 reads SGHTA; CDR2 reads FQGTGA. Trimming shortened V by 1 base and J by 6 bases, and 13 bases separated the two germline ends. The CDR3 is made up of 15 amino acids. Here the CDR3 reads CASSLSPQGGNEQFF. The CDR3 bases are TGTGCCAGCAGCTTAAGTCCCCAGGGGGGCAATGAGCAGTTCTTC.

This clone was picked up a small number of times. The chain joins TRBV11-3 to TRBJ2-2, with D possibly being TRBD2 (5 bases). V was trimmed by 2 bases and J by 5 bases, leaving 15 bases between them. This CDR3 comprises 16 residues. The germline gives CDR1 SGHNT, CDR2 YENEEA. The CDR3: CASSLYGARETGELFF. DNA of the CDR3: TGTGCCAGCAGCTTATATGGTGCGAGGGAGACCGGGGAGCTGTTTTTT.

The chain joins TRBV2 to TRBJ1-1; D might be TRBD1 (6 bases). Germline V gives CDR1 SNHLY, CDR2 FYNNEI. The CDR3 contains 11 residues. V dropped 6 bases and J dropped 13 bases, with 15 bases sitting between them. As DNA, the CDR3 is TGTGCCAGCAGATTCGTCTCAGGGGATTTCTTT. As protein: CASRFVSGDFF.

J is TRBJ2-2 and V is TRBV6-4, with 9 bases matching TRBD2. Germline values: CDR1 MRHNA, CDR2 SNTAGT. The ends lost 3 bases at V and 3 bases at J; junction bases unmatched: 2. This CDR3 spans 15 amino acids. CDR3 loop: CASSEAGGHTGELFF. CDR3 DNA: TGTGCCAGCAGTGAGGCGGGGGGGCACACCGGGGAGCTGTTTTTT.

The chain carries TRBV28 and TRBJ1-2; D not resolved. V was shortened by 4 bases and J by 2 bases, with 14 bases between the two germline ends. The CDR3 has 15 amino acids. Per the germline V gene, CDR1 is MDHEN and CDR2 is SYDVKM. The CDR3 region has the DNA TGTGCCAGCAGTTACCCGGGAGGACGGAACTATGGCTACACCTTC. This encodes CASSYPGGRNYGYTF.

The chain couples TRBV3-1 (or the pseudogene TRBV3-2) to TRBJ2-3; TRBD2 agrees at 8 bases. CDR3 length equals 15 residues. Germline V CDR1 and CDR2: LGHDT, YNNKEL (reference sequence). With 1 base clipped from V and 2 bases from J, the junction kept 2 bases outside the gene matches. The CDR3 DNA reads TGTGCCAGCAGCCAAGGGACTAGCCTCACAGATACGCAGTATTTT. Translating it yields CASSQGTSLTDTQYF.

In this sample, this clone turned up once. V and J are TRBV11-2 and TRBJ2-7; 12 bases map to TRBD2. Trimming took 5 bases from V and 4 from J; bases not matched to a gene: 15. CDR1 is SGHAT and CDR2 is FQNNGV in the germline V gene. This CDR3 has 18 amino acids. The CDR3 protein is CASSALGGTSGGRYEQYF. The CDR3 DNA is TGTGCCAGCAGCGCCCTCGGAGGTACTAGCGGGGGGAGGTACGAGCAGTACTTC. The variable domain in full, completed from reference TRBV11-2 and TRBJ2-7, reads EAGVAQSPRYKIIEKRQSVAFWCNPISGHATLYWYQQILGQGPKLLIQFQNNGVVDDSQLPKDRFSAERLKGVDSTLKIQPAKLEDSAVYLCASSALGGTSGGRYEQYFGPGTRLTVT.

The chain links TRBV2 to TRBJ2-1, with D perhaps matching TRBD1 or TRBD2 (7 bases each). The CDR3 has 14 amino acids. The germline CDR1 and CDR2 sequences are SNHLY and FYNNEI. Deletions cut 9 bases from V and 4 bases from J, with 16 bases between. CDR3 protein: CASGRGTEYNEQFF. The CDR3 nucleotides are TGTGCCAGTGGGAGGGGGACAGAGTACAATGAGCAGTTCTTC.